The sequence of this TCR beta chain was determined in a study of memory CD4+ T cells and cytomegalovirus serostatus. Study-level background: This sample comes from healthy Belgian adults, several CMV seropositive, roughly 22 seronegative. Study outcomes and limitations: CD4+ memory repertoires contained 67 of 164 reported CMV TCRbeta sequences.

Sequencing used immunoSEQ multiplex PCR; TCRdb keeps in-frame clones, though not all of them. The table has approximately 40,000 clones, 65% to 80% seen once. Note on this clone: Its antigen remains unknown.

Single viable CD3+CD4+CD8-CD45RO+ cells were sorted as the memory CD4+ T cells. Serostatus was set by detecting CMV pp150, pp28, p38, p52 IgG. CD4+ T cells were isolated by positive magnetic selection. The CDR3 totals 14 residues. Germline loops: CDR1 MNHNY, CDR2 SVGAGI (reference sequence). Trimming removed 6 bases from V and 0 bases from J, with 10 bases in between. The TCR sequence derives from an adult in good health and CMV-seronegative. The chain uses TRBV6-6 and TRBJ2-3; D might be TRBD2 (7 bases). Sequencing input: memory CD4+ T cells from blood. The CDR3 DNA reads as TGTGCCAGCAGCCGCGGGGGCAGCACAGATACGCAGTATTTT. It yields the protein CASSRGGSTDTQYF.